A selection of T cell receptor beta chains follows, all from one sample in a study of shared clonotypes between healthy human individuals. Produced via immunoSEQ multiplex PCR; TCRdb's table is partial and in-frame only. The sample comprises around 2,000,000 clones, roughly 94% of which are singletons, and around 1.2% rests with the top ten. The sequenced material came from naive CD8+ T cells sorted from blood. The receptors come from a man aged 18 to 29 in good health. Both conserved end residues are part of each CDR3. D genes are given only for firm matches. Clone size is not always given. Where it is, it says once, few, many or a class for expanded clones.

d_gene: .; j_gene: TRBJ2-3; abundance: .; v_gene: TRBV4-1; CDR3nt: TGCGCCAGCAGCCAAGCACCAGGGGTTGGGACAGATACGCAGTATTTT; CDR3aa: CASSQAPGVGTDTQYF
d_gene: TRBD1; j_gene: TRBJ2-4; abundance: .; v_gene: TRBV4-3; CDR3nt: TGCGCCAGCAGCCAAGATTCACAGGGGACCATTCAGTACTTC; CDR3aa: CASSQDSQGTIQYF
d_gene: TRBD2; j_gene: TRBJ2-1; abundance: .; v_gene: TRBV7-6; CDR3nt: TGTGCCAGCAGCTTAGTTAGCGGGGGGTCTGGGGAGCAGTTCTTC; CDR3aa: CASSLVSGGSGEQFF
d_gene: .; j_gene: TRBJ2-7; abundance: .; v_gene: TRBV2; CDR3nt: TGTGCCAGCAGTTCAGGGTTATTGGGGTACGAGCAGTACTTC; CDR3aa: CASSSGLLGYEQYF
d_gene: TRBD1; j_gene: TRBJ2-2; abundance: .; v_gene: TRBV9; CDR3nt: TGTGCCAGCAGCATAAACCGGGACAGGGTGAGCACCGGGGAGCTGTTTTTT; CDR3aa: CASSINRDRVSTGELFF
d_gene: .; j_gene: TRBJ1-5; abundance: .; v_gene: TRBV7-2; CDR3nt: TGTGCCAGCAGCTTAGATGGCAATCAGCCCCAGCATTTT; CDR3aa: CASSLDGNQPQHF
d_gene: .; j_gene: TRBJ1-1; abundance: .; v_gene: TRBV19; CDR3nt: TGTGCCAGTACCCCGACAGGGAACACTGAAGCTTTCTTT; CDR3aa: CASTPTGNTEAFF
d_gene: .; j_gene: TRBJ2-7; abundance: .; v_gene: TRBV7-9; CDR3nt: TGTGCCAGCAGCTCCCCAGACAGGCTATCCTACGAGCAGTACTTC; CDR3aa: CASSSPDRLSYEQYF
d_gene: .; j_gene: TRBJ2-1; abundance: .; v_gene: TRBV9; CDR3nt: TGTGCCAGCAGCGTAGGGCAGGGTGGGGGCAATGAGCAGTTCTTC; CDR3aa: CASSVGQGGGNEQFF
d_gene: .; j_gene: TRBJ2-1; abundance: once; v_gene: TRBV4-2; CDR3nt: TGTGCCAGCAGCCTCCTGCCGGGGGGCTCAAGCAATGAGCAGTTCTTC; CDR3aa: CASSLLPGGSSNEQFF
d_gene: .; j_gene: TRBJ2-7; abundance: .; v_gene: TRBV27; CDR3nt: TGTGCCAGCAGTGTGAAAAGCTCCTACGAGCAGTACTTC; CDR3aa: CASSVKSSYEQYF
d_gene: .; j_gene: TRBJ2-1; abundance: once; v_gene: TRBV4-1; CDR3nt: TGCGCCAGCAGCCTAGATTCTAGCGTCTACAATGAGCAGTTCTTC; CDR3aa: CASSLDSSVYNEQFF
d_gene: TRBD2; j_gene: TRBJ2-1; abundance: .; v_gene: TRBV28; CDR3nt: TGTGCCAGCAGCTCGGGGCTGGGACTACCGGAGCAGTTCTTC; CDR3aa: CASSSGLGLPEQFF
d_gene: .; j_gene: TRBJ2-3; abundance: .; v_gene: TRBV9; CDR3nt: TGTGCCAGCAGCGTAGACTCTGCGCAGTATTTT; CDR3aa: CASSVDSAQYF
d_gene: TRBD2; j_gene: TRBJ2-1; abundance: .; v_gene: TRBV9; CDR3nt: TGTGCCAGCAGCACTAGCGGGGCATATGAGCAGTTCTTC; CDR3aa: CASSTSGAYEQFF
d_gene: .; j_gene: TRBJ2-7; abundance: once; v_gene: TRBV7-2; CDR3nt: TGTGCCAGCAGCTTATTCAGGGGAACTTACGAGCAGTACTTC; CDR3aa: CASSLFRGTYEQYF
d_gene: .; j_gene: TRBJ2-1; abundance: .; v_gene: TRBV10-3; CDR3nt: TGTGCCATCAGTGAAGGATCCGATGAGCAGTTCTTC; CDR3aa: CAISEGSDEQFF
d_gene: .; j_gene: TRBJ1-2; abundance: .; v_gene: TRBV7-3; CDR3nt: TGTGCCAGCAGCTTATCGGGTGCGGAGGACTATGGCTACACCTTC; CDR3aa: CASSLSGAEDYGYTF
d_gene: .; j_gene: TRBJ1-2; abundance: .; v_gene: TRBV9; CDR3nt: TGTGCCAGCAGCGTATCCGAGTTCTATGGCTACACCTTC; CDR3aa: CASSVSEFYGYTF
d_gene: .; j_gene: TRBJ2-3; abundance: .; v_gene: TRBV2; CDR3nt: TGTGCCACCGAGTTCAGGGATACGCAGTATTTT; CDR3aa: CATEFRDTQYF
d_gene: TRBD2; j_gene: TRBJ2-1; abundance: .; v_gene: TRBV5-4; CDR3nt: TGTGCCAGCAGCTCGCTAGCGGGAGCGGATGAGCAGTTCTTC; CDR3aa: CASSSLAGADEQFF
d_gene: TRBD1; j_gene: TRBJ1-1; abundance: .; v_gene: TRBV5-8; CDR3nt: TGTGCCAGCAGCTTGGTAGTTTGGGGACAGGGTAGCCGCCACACTGAAGCTTTCTTT; CDR3aa: CASSLVVWGQGSRHTEAFF
d_gene: .; j_gene: TRBJ1-1; abundance: .; v_gene: TRBV19; CDR3nt: TGTGCCAGTAGCCTCCAGGGGTTACACACTGAAGCTTTCTTT; CDR3aa: CASSLQGLHTEAFF
d_gene: TRBD2; j_gene: TRBJ2-7; abundance: .; v_gene: TRBV6-1; CDR3nt: TGTGCCAGCAGTGAAGGAGCGGGAGTAAGTTACGAGCAGTACTTC; CDR3aa: CASSEGAGVSYEQYF
d_gene: .; j_gene: TRBJ2-3; abundance: .; v_gene: TRBV28; CDR3nt: TGTGCCAGCAGCCCCACACCCCTGGGACACAACACAGATACGCAGTATTTT; CDR3aa: CASSPTPLGHNTDTQYF
d_gene: .; j_gene: TRBJ1-2; abundance: .; v_gene: TRBV6-6; CDR3nt: TGTGCCAGCAGTTACTCGAGCGGAGATGGCTACACCTTC; CDR3aa: CASSYSSGDGYTF
d_gene: .; j_gene: TRBJ2-3; abundance: .; v_gene: TRBV5-4; CDR3nt: TGTGCCAGCAGCTTCGGGGGATTGTCGGACTTTTTT; CDR3aa: CASSFGGLSDFF
d_gene: .; j_gene: TRBJ2-4; abundance: .; v_gene: TRBV2; CDR3nt: TGTGCCAGCAGTGAGGGTGGGGCTCTAGCCAAAAACATTCAGTACTTC; CDR3aa: CASSEGGALAKNIQYF
d_gene: TRBD2; j_gene: TRBJ2-3; abundance: .; v_gene: TRBV6-5; CDR3nt: TGTGCCAGCAGTTACGGGGCTAGCGGTAGCACAGATACGCAGTATTTT; CDR3aa: CASSYGASGSTDTQYF
d_gene: TRBD2; j_gene: TRBJ2-3; abundance: .; v_gene: TRBV7-9; CDR3nt: TGTGCCAGCAGCTCGGGACTAGCGGGGGGCCGGGGAGATACGCAGTATTTT; CDR3aa: CASSSGLAGGRGDTQYF
d_gene: .; j_gene: TRBJ2-7; abundance: .; v_gene: TRBV9; CDR3nt: TGTGCCAGCAGCCCTCTCGGGTCCAACGTGGCATCCGAGCAGTACTTC; CDR3aa: CASSPLGSNVASEQYF
d_gene: .; j_gene: TRBJ1-1; abundance: .; v_gene: TRBV28; CDR3nt: TGTGCCAGCAGCTCCGCCTCAGGGGTGAACACTGAAGCTTTCTTT; CDR3aa: CASSSASGVNTEAFF
d_gene: TRBD2; j_gene: TRBJ2-7; abundance: .; v_gene: TRBV19; CDR3nt: TGTGCCAGTAGTGTCGGACTAGCGGAAACCTACGAGCAGTACTTC; CDR3aa: CASSVGLAETYEQYF
d_gene: .; j_gene: TRBJ1-5; abundance: .; v_gene: TRBV27; CDR3nt: TGTGCCAGCAGTTTGTGGAGTAGCAATCAGCCCCAGCATTTT; CDR3aa: CASSLWSSNQPQHF
d_gene: .; j_gene: TRBJ1-5; abundance: .; v_gene: TRBV5-6; CDR3nt: TGTGCCAGCAGCTCGGAGGCGGAGGACATCCAGCATTTT; CDR3aa: CASSSEAEDIQHF
d_gene: .; j_gene: TRBJ2-2; abundance: .; v_gene: TRBV13; CDR3nt: TGTGCCAGCAGCTTTCTAGCTGTCTTGTCCGGGGAGCTGTTTTTT; CDR3aa: CASSFLAVLSGELFF